The 2 T cell receptor beta chains reported below all come from one sample, sequenced in a study of glioma-infiltrating T cells. Amplification of TCR alpha and beta CDR3 regions from RNA used iRepertoire nested multiplex PCR. TCRdb fed the multiplex PCR reads into MiXCR, producing one record per CDR3 protein. The sample holds 100,000 to 150,000 distinct CDR3 sequences; approximately 25% are singletons and the top ten take approximately 16%. Sequenced sample: glioma tissue, nonneoplastic brain tissue, or PBMCs (not recorded which). Source of these receptors: a human donor with low-grade glioma or glioblastoma, undergoing nonglioma brain surgery, or in good health (not recorded which).

This chain links TRBV12-3 or TRBV12-4 with TRBJ2-5, with D maybe TRBD2 (6 bases). This CDR3 has 13 amino acids. V lost 7 bases and J lost 2, with 11 bases in between. CDR3 sequence reads: CASTLGGQETQYF. The CDR3 DNA reads as TGTGCCAGCACCCTAGGAGGGCAAGAGACCCAGTACTTC.

This clonotype has at least ten counts. Germline and junction disagree at one end, which may indicate a read error. The chain links TRBV12-3 or TRBV12-4 to TRBJ2-7; D call uncertain. This CDR3 spans 8 amino acids. As DNA, the CDR3 is TGTGCCAGCAGCCCACTTGGATTC. This sequence encodes CASSPLGF.